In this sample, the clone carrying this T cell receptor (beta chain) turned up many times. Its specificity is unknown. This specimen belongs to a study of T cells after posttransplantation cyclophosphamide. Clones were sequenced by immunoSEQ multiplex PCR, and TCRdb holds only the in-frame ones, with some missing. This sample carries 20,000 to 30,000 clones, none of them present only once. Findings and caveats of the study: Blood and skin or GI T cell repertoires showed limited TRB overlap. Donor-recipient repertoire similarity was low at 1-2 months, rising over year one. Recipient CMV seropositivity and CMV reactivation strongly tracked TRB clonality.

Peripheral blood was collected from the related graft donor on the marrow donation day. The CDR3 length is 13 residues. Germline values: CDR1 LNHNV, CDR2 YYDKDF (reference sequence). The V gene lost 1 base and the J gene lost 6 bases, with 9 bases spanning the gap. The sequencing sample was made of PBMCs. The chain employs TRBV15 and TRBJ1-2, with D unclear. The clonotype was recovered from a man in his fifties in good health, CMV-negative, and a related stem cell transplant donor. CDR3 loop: CATSRGGHDGYTF. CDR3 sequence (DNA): TGTGCCACCAGCAGAGGAGGGCACGATGGCTACACCTTC. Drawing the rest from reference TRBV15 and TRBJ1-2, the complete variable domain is DAMVIQNPRYQVTQFGKPVTLSCSQTLNHNVMYWYQQKSSQAPKLLFHYYDKDFNNEADTPDNFQSRRPNTSFCFLDIRSPGLGDTAMYLCATSRGGHDGYTFGSGTRLTVV.